What follows are 25 T cell receptor beta chains derived from one specimen sequenced in a study of Tregs in tolerant kidney transplant recipients. Clones were sequenced by immunoSEQ multiplex PCR, and TCRdb holds only the in-frame ones, with some missing. The sample holds fewer than 55,000 clones. This specimen consisted of CD4+ T cells from blood, obtained before the transplant. The receptors were sampled from a human donor who received a combined kidney and bone marrow transplant.

Notes on this clone: The CDR3 end falls 3 residues outside the read, so it is completed with the germline J gene. The chain is built from TRBV7-2 and TRBJ2-3, with 8 positions matching TRBD2. Germline lookup yields CDR1 SGHTA and CDR2 FQGNSA. The CDR3 length is 14 residues. The trim removed 6 bases at V and 2 bases at J, leaving 4 bases unmatched. CDR3 bases read: TGTGCCAGCAGTCGCGGGGGGACCACAGATACG. It encodes CASSRGGTTDT. The CDR3 in full is CASSRGGTTDTQYF.

In the case of this clone: The read terminates 3 residues before the CDR3 end, so the remaining end is supplied by the germline J gene. This chain links TRBV7-8 with TRBJ2-5, with TRBD2 matching 7 bases. This CDR3 contains 15 residues. Germline values: CDR1 SGHVS, CDR2 FQNEAQ. The trim removed 5 bases at V and 4 bases at J, leaving 10 bases unmatched. CDR3 sequence reads: CASSPPLREGETQYF. The sequenced CDR3 bases are TGTGCCAGCAGCCCCCCCCTCAGGGAGGGAGAGACC.

As for this clone: With the read ending 3 residues before the CDR3 end, the germline J gene is used to fill in that end. J is TRBJ1-2 and V is TRBV6-2 or TRBV6-3; 12 bases match TRBD1. CDR1 and CDR2 from the germline V gene are MNHEY and SVGEGT. Unmatched junction bases numbered 9, after V lost 6 bases and J lost 7 bases. This CDR3 is 15 amino acids long. CDR3 protein: CASRPRDRGLLGYTF. The covered CDR3 bases are TGTGCCAGCAGACCGAGGGACAGGGGGCTTCTTGGC.

Regarding this clone: From the germline J gene comes the end of the CDR3, since the read stops 3 residues before it. The chain couples TRBV20-1 to TRBJ2-1; 10 positions agree with TRBD2. The CDR3 length is 15 residues. The trim removed 0 bases at V and 5 bases at J, leaving 4 bases unmatched. Germline V CDR1 and CDR2: DFQATT, SNEGSKA (reference sequence). Incomplete CDR3 DNA: TGCAGTGCTAGAGACCCTAGCGGGAGAAACAATGAG. Amino acids: CSARDPSGRNNE. The full-length CDR3 reads as CSARDPSGRNNEQFF.

To note about this clone: The read ends 3 residues early relative to the CDR3; the germline J gene fills the gap. J is TRBJ2-3 and V is TRBV29-1, with D perhaps being TRBD1 or TRBD2 (7 bases each). Trimming took off 6 bases at V and 2 bases at J, with 18 bases between the two ends. Germline loops: CDR1 SQVTM, CDR2 ANQGSEA. CDR3 size: 15 residues. The CDR3: CSVTPGQRDTDTQYF. The DNA read from the CDR3 is TGCAGCGTGACCCCGGGACAGCGGGACACAGATACG.

In regard to this clone: The read gets to within 3 residues of the CDR3 end, and the germline J gene fills in the rest. V usage is TRBV6-1 and J usage is TRBJ1-1; weak D call: TRBD1 (6 bases). Germline V gene sequence: CDR1 MNHNS, CDR2 SASEGT. The CDR3 is made up of 14 amino acids. The ends were cut back, 4 bases at V and 4 bases at J, with 13 bases in the middle. CDR3 sequence reads: CASSATGKATEAFF. CDR3 DNA, as far as it was read: TGTGCCAGCAGTGCCACAGGGAAGGCCACTGAA.

About this clone itself: The CDR3 end is not reached by the read, which stops 3 residues before it; the germline J gene fills it in. The rearrangement joins TRBV28 to TRBJ1-4; 8 bases line up with TRBD1. Trimming cost V 6 bases and J 8 bases; bases outside gene matches: 11. Looked up from germline, CDR1 is MDHEN and CDR2 is SYDVKM. The length of the CDR3 is 15 residues. The CDR3 here is CASSQADRGGEKLFF. CDR3 DNA, as far as it was read: TGTGCCAGCAGCCAGGCCGACAGGGGAGGAGAAAAA.

Notes on this clone: The DNA ends 3 residues before the CDR3 does, and the rest of the CDR3 is filled in from the germline J gene. The genes are TRBV7-9 and TRBJ2-3; unclear D gene. CDR1 and CDR2 (germline): SEHNR, FQNEAQ (reference sequence). The CDR3 length is 14 residues. The V end was cut by 1 base, the J end by 4 bases, with 9 bases between. The CDR3 sequence: CASSLEGLADTQYF. CDR3 DNA, as far as it was read: TGTGCCAGCAGCTTAGAAGGGTTGGCAGATACG.

In the case of this clone: The read terminates 3 residues ahead of where the CDR3 ends, so the germline J gene completes it. The chain uses TRBV2 and TRBJ2-1, with 7 nucleotides matching TRBD2. Germline CDR1 is SNHLY and CDR2 is FYNNEI. V shed 6 bases, J shed 0 bases, and the junction held 14 bases outside the gene matches. This CDR3 comprises 18 residues. The chain's CDR3 is CASSAPWGGGSSYNEQFF. The DNA read from the CDR3 is TGTGCCAGCAGCGCCCCCTGGGGGGGAGGGAGCTCCTACAATGAG.

Comment on this clone: A read error may account for a junction end that differs from germline. The CDR3 is cut off 3 residues early in the read; its end comes from the germline J gene. The chain joins TRBV5-1 to TRBJ2-5, with 15 bases fitting TRBD2. The CDR3 is 16 residues long. Germline loops: CDR1 SGHRS, CDR2 YFSETQ. The CDR3 sequence: CASSLGLAGGVETQYF. The sequenced part of the CDR3 DNA is TGCGCCAGTAGCTTGGGACTAGCGGGGGGCGTCGAGACC. Full variable domain (outside the CDR3, taken from reference TRBV5-1 and TRBJ2-5): KAGVTQTPRYLIKTRGQQVTLSCSPISGHRSVSWYQQTPGQGLQFLFEYFSETQRNKGNFPGRFSGRQFSNSRSEMNVSTLELGDSALYLCASSLGLAGGVETQYFGPGTRLLVL.

CDR3 loop: CASSEYSGGFSYEQYF. The CDR3 bases that were read are TGTGCCAGCAGTGAATATAGCGGGGGTTTCTCCTACGAG. The gene calls are TRBV6-1 and TRBJ2-7; 9 bases line up with TRBD2. The read stops 3 residues short of the end of the CDR3; the missing end is completed from the germline J gene. Germline V gives CDR1 MNHNS, CDR2 SASEGT. V lost 2 bases and J lost 0; bases outside the gene matches: 5. The CDR3 has 16 amino acids.

Of note for this clone: The CDR3 end is not reached by the read, which stops 3 residues before it; the germline J gene fills it in. The rearrangement uses TRBV20-1 and TRBJ2-4, with TRBD1 matching over 7 bases. Germline-derived CDR1 and CDR2 are DFQATT and SNEGSKA (reference sequence). CDR3 length: 13 amino acids. J gave up 8 bases and V 4 bases, and 8 bases lay outside the gene matches. The CDR3: CSATRQGWDIQYF. The covered CDR3 bases are TGCAGTGCTACCCGACAGGGATGGGACATT.

Remarks on this clone: The observed sequence ends 3 residues before the CDR3 terminus, with the missing tail filled in from the germline J gene. The genes are TRBV7-2 and TRBJ1-1, with D possibly matching TRBD1 (5 bases). This CDR3 is 12 amino acids long. The V and J ends lost 5 bases and 7 bases respectively, with 11 bases between them. Germline V lookup: CDR1 SGHTA, CDR2 FQGNSA. CDR3 DNA, as far as it was read: TGTGCCAGCAGCACCCGACAGCATGAA. It specifies CASSTRQHE. The complete CDR3 sequence is CASSTRQHEAFF.

Concerning this clone itself: The read finishes 3 residues shy of the CDR3 end, and the germline J gene is used to complete it. This chain joins TRBV7-2 and TRBJ1-2; no reliable D call. The germline V and J ends were trimmed by 4 bases and 2 bases, with 11 bases remaining between them. The length of the CDR3 is 14 residues. CDR1 is SGHTA, CDR2 FQGNSA, per germline. CDR3 bases read: TGTGCCAGCAGCTCCTCGACGGGGAACTATGGC. It specifies CASSSSTGNYG. The CDR3 in full is CASSSSTGNYGYTF.

As to this clone: The DNA ends 3 residues before the CDR3 does, and the rest of the CDR3 is filled in from the germline J gene. The rearrangement uses TRBV7-9 and TRBJ2-7; 12 bases are shared with TRBD1. This CDR3 is built from 15 residues. Germline CDR1 reads SEHNR; CDR2 reads FQNEAQ (reference sequence). J gave up 6 bases and V 8 bases, and 11 bases lay outside the gene matches. The CDR3 region is CASPRWDRGRREQYF. The DNA read from the CDR3 is TGTGCCAGCCCTAGGTGGGACAGGGGGCGGCGCGAG.

With respect to this clone: The CDR3 extends 3 residues past the end of the read, so its final part is completed from the germline J gene. The genes are TRBV5-1 and TRBJ2-6; possible D gene TRBD1, 6 bases. The CDR3 spans 16 residues. Germline CDR1 is SGHRS and CDR2 is YFSETQ. Trimming took 0 bases from V and 4 from J, leaving 11 bases between them. CDR3 in amino acids: CASSLGPGVGANVLTF. The CDR3 DNA, read in part, is TGCGCCAGCAGCTTGGGGCCAGGGGTAGGGGCCAACGTC.

A note on this clone: The read terminates 3 residues ahead of where the CDR3 ends, so the germline J gene completes it. V and J are TRBV18 and TRBJ2-7; possibly TRBD1 for D (6 bases). This CDR3 is 14 amino acids long. Germline CDR1 is KGHSH and CDR2 is LQKENI. V was pared by 0 bases and J by 3 bases, with 9 bases between. CDR3 loop: CASSPPTRGYEQYF. The part of the CDR3 DNA that was read is TGTGCCAGCTCACCACCGACCAGGGGCTACGAG. The whole variable domain, filled in from reference TRBV18 and TRBJ2-7, reads NAGVMQNPRHLVRRRGQEARLRCSPMKGHSHVYWYRQLPEEGLKFMVYLQKENIIDESGMPKERFSAEFPKEGPSILRIQQVVRGDSAAYFCASSPPTRGYEQYFGPGTRLTVT.

Notes on this clone: The read finishes 3 residues shy of the CDR3 end, and the germline J gene is used to complete it. The chain couples TRBV29-1 to TRBJ2-1; 9 bases match TRBD2. Germline CDR1 and CDR2: SQVTM and ANQGSEA. Unmatched junction bases numbered 15, after V lost 7 bases and J lost 8 bases. There are 15 residues in the CDR3. The CDR3 bases that were read are TGCAGCGCCGAGATGGCGGGAGGGCCGGGCGATGAG. Translation: CSAEMAGGPGDE. In full, the CDR3 reads CSAEMAGGPGDEQFF.

About this clone: The missing CDR3 end, 3 residues past where the read stops, is filled in from the germline J gene. The J gene is TRBJ2-5, the V gene TRBV7-6, with TRBD1 matching 9 bases. Trimming removed 5 bases from V and 0 bases from J; junction bases left unmatched: 7. The CDR3 has 16 residues. Per the germline V gene, CDR1 is SGHVS and CDR2 is FNYEAQ. Incomplete CDR3 DNA: TGTGCCAGCAGCCCGACAGGGGGGTCGTACCAAGAGACC. Translation: CASSPTGGSYQET. The whole CDR3 protein reads CASSPTGGSYQETQYF.

As concerns this clone: The CDR3 is cut off 3 residues early in the read; its end comes from the germline J gene. The chain has TRBV6-2 or TRBV6-3 and TRBJ2-2; TRBD2 aligns across 7 bases. Germline CDR1 reads MNHEY; CDR2 reads SVGEGT. The CDR3 loop spans 14 amino acids. J gave up 6 bases and V 7 bases, and 8 bases lay outside the gene matches. The CDR3 region is CASTPLAPAGELFF. The CDR3 DNA, read in part, is TGTGCCAGCACACCACTAGCGCCTGCCGGGGAG.

As regards this clone: The observed sequence ends 3 residues before the CDR3 terminus, with the missing tail filled in from the germline J gene. This chain uses TRBV7-2 with TRBJ2-5; D might be TRBD2 (6 bases). Trimming removed 7 bases from V and 7 bases from J, with 10 bases in between. Germline V CDR1 and CDR2: SGHTA, FQGNSA. The CDR3 consists of 11 residues. Incomplete CDR3 DNA: TGTGCCAGCACCACCGGGGGGACC. Its protein product is CASTTGGT. In full, the CDR3 reads CASTTGGTQYF.

About this clone: The read falls 3 residues short of the CDR3 end, and the missing part is taken from the germline J gene. The V gene is TRBV20-1, the J gene TRBJ1-1; tentatively, D is TRBD1 (6 bases). CDR3 length equals 14 residues. The V gene's germline CDR1 is DFQATT and CDR2 SNEGSKA (reference sequence). V lost 3 bases to trimming and J lost 5 bases, with 16 bases between them. The CDR3 DNA, read in part, is TGCAGTGCTAGGAGAGGACAGAGGGAGACTGAA. Its translation is CSARRGQRETE. The full CDR3 reads CSARRGQRETEAFF.

In regard to this clone: The read falls 3 residues short of the CDR3 end, and the missing part is taken from the germline J gene. The J gene is TRBJ2-3, the V gene TRBV20-1; 14 bases match TRBD2. Per the germline V gene, CDR1 is DFQATT and CDR2 is SNEGSKA (reference sequence). V dropped 5 bases and J dropped 3; count of bases not matched to a gene: 7. The CDR3 totals 16 residues. The DNA read from the CDR3 is TGCAGTGCTTCCCAGGGGACTAGCGGGGGAACAGATACG. Translation gives CSASQGTSGGTDT. The CDR3 in its entirety is CSASQGTSGGTDTQYF.

Worth noting for this clone: The CDR3 goes on 3 residues after the read ends, and that part is filled in from the germline J gene. This rearrangement joins TRBV30 to TRBJ1-2, with 7 bases lining up with TRBD1. The germline gives CDR1 GTSNPN, CDR2 SVGIG (reference sequence). The J segment lost 7 bases and the V segment lost 3 bases, leaving 20 bases of the junction unmatched. This CDR3 contains 17 residues. The CDR3 spells CAWSHRQGRYKVGGYTF. The DNA read from the CDR3 is TGTGCCTGGAGCCACCGACAGGGCCGGTATAAAGTAGGTGGC.

Turning to this clone: Read data end 3 residues before the CDR3 end; the end is taken from the germline J gene. This chain joins TRBV18 and TRBJ1-1, with 7 bases identical to TRBD1. Germline V gene data show CDR1 as KGHSH and CDR2 as LQKENI. This CDR3 comprises 13 residues. The CDR3 loop is CASSPMTGTEAFF. The sequenced part of the CDR3 DNA is TGTGCCAGCTCACCTATGACAGGGACGGAA.